These 17 T cell receptor beta chains were sequenced from one sample in a study of beta chain features in type 1 diabetes. The study reverse transcribed the entire isolated RNA, so it sequenced expressed TCRB transcripts. Repertoires were generated with immunoSEQ multiplex PCR, while TCRdb's copy carries only in-frame clones and drops some. The sample shows approximately 330,000 clones, 9.5% to 12% of them seen only once. What was sequenced was naive CD4+ T cells from blood. These receptor sequences come from a woman in her twenties or thirties in good health.

This clone occurred a few times. V gene TRBV11-3 combines with J gene TRBJ2-1, with TRBD1 matching over 11 bases. The J segment lost 5 bases and the V segment lost 4 bases, leaving 4 bases of the junction unmatched. Germline lookup yields CDR1 SGHNT and CDR2 YENEEA. The CDR3 is 15 residues long. The CDR3 spells CASSSGQGGNNEQFF. Written as DNA, the CDR3 is TGTGCCAGCAGCTCGGGACAGGGGGGTAACAATGAGCAGTTCTTC. Drawing the rest from reference TRBV11-3 and TRBJ2-1, the complete variable domain is EAGVVQSPRYKIIEKKQPVAFWCNPISGHNTLYWYLQNLGQGPELLIRYENEEAVDDSQLPKDRFSAERLKGVDSTLKIQPAELGDSAVYLCASSSGQGGNNEQFFGPGTRLTVL.

This rearrangement joins TRBV5-6 to TRBJ2-2; D perhaps matches TRBD2 (5 bases). V lost 1 base, J lost 5 bases, and 15 bases lay in between. CDR3 size: 16 residues. CDR1 SGHDT and CDR2 YYEEEE come from the germline V gene. The CDR3 DNA sequence: TGTGCCAGCAGCTTGCCGGGAACCTCAGAGACCGGGGAGCTGTTTTTT. As protein: CASSLPGTSETGELFF. The full variable domain, rest sourced from reference TRBV5-6 and TRBJ2-2, is DAGVTQSPTHLIKTRGQQVTLRCSPKSGHDTVSWYQQALGQGPQFIFQYYEEEERQRGNFPDRFSGHQFPNYSSELNVNALLLGDSALYLCASSLPGTSETGELFFGEGSRLTVL.

At least ten counts were recorded for this clone. CDR3 sequence: CSVDRNTGELFF. The CDR3 bases are TGCAGCGTGGACAGGAACACCGGGGAGCTGTTTTTT. V gene TRBV29-1 combines with J gene TRBJ2-2; TRBD1 might be the D (6 bases). The V gene's germline CDR1 is SQVTM and CDR2 ANQGSEA. The V end lost 6 bases, the J end lost 1 base, and 6 bases lay between the germline ends. The CDR3 spans 12 residues.

This clone has just a few counts. The chain carries TRBV25-1 and TRBJ2-7; the match to TRBD1 covers 8 bases. CDR1 and CDR2 (germline): MGHDK, SYGVNS. The CDR3 contains 13 residues. V gave up 5 bases and J gave up 2 bases; unmatched junction bases: 2. For the CDR3, the DNA is TGTGCCAGCAGTCTGACAGGGGCCTACGAGCAGTACTTC. It is translated as CASSLTGAYEQYF.

In its sample, this clone was seen a few times. The chain is built from TRBV4-1 and TRBJ2-5, with TRBD1 matching 7 bases. Germline V gene lookup returns CDR1 MGHRA and CDR2 YSYEKL. Trimming took 0 bases from V and 5 from J; bases not matched to a gene: 6. The CDR3 spans 15 residues. CDR3 nucleotide sequence: TGCGCCAGCAGCCAAGACGACAGGGTCGGGGAGACCCAGTACTTC. The encoded protein is CASSQDDRVGETQYF.

The chain links TRBV9 to TRBJ2-1, with D possibly TRBD1 on 6 matching bases. In germline, CDR1 is SGDLS, CDR2 YYNGEE. The length of the CDR3 is 15 residues. V lost 3 bases to trimming and J lost 0 bases, with 10 bases between them. The CDR3 reads CASSERQASYNEQFF. In nucleotides, the CDR3 is TGTGCCAGCAGCGAACGACAGGCCTCCTACAATGAGCAGTTCTTC. Filled out from reference TRBV9 and TRBJ2-1, the complete variable domain reads DSGVTQTPKHLITATGQRVTLRCSPRSGDLSVYWYQQSLDQGLQFLIQYYNGEERAKGNILERFSAQQFPDLHSELNLSSLELGDSALYFCASSERQASYNEQFFGPGTRLTVL.

The V gene is TRBV7-9, the J gene TRBJ2-1, with TRBD2 matching over 12 bases. V lost 5 bases, J lost 9 bases, and 8 bases stayed unmatched. From germline, CDR1 is SEHNR and CDR2 FQNEAQ (reference sequence). The CDR3 totals 15 residues. The CDR3 nucleotides are TGTGCCAGCAGCCCCAGACTAGCGGGAGAATTTGAGCAGTTCTTC. Translation gives CASSPRLAGEFEQFF.

This clone occurred a few times. The chain employs TRBV28 and TRBJ2-6, with TRBD2 as a possible D gene (6 bases). CDR1 and CDR2 (germline): MDHEN, SYDVKM. V gave up 7 bases and J gave up 4 bases, with 14 bases separating them. There are 15 residues in the CDR3. The CDR3 loop is CASTNGGKGANVLTF. The CDR3 bases are TGTGCCAGCACCAACGGGGGTAAAGGGGCCAACGTCCTGACTTTC.

This chain links TRBV14 with TRBJ1-2, with a tentative D call TRBD1 (6 bases). The germline CDR1 and CDR2 sequences are SGHDN and FVKESK. Trimming took off 1 base at V and 7 bases at J, with 10 bases between the two ends. The CDR3 contains 13 residues. The CDR3 loop is CASSQVGAPGYTF. The CDR3 bases are TGTGCCAGCAGCCAAGTGGGGGCGCCTGGCTACACCTTC.

This clone was recorded a few times. The rearrangement links TRBV19 to TRBJ1-2; D is unclear. The CDR3 covers 14 residues. Germline V gene sequence: CDR1 LNHDA, CDR2 SQIVND (reference sequence). V lost 3 bases, J lost 4 bases, and 12 bases lay in between. CDR3 bases: TGTGCCAGTAGTATGGCTTCCAGGATCTATGGCTACACCTTC. This gives the protein CASSMASRIYGYTF.

The chain is built from TRBV7-9 and TRBJ2-5; 9 nucleotides align to TRBD1. Germline V gene data show CDR1 as SEHNR and CDR2 as FQNEAQ (reference sequence). There are 17 residues in the CDR3. Trimming cost V 5 bases and J 1 base; bases outside gene matches: 11. The CDR3 here is CASSTPVTTGGQETQYF. CDR3 bases: TGTGCCAGCAGCACGCCGGTAACGACAGGGGGCCAAGAGACCCAGTACTTC.

This clone occurred a few times. The chain links TRBV19 to TRBJ2-1; 10 nucleotides line up with TRBD2. CDR1 LNHDA and CDR2 SQIVND come from the germline V gene (reference sequence). This CDR3 has 15 residues. Trimming removed 6 bases from V and 5 bases from J; junction bases left unmatched: 7. CDR3 sequence: CASRGRTSGNNEQFF. The CDR3 DNA follows: TGTGCCAGTAGGGGCCGGACTAGCGGTAACAATGAGCAGTTCTTC.

This rearrangement joins TRBV5-1 to TRBJ2-6; D not certain. CDR3 size: 18 residues. V shed 0 bases and J shed 2 bases, with 15 bases lying between them. Germline V lookup: CDR1 SGHRS, CDR2 YFSETQ. As DNA, the CDR3 is TGCGCCAGCAGCTTGGAATCCCTGGGTACTACTGGGGCCAACGTCCTGACTTTC. Translation: CASSLESLGTTGANVLTF.

This clone was counted only a few times. The genes are TRBV10-3 and TRBJ2-2, with 11 bases fitting TRBD1. The trim removed 6 bases at V and 5 bases at J, leaving 5 bases unmatched. Per the germline V gene, CDR1 is ENHRY and CDR2 is SYGVKD. The CDR3 consists of 15 residues. This chain's CDR3 is CAIRAGTGGTGELFF. The CDR3 DNA is TGTGCCATCAGAGCCGGGACAGGGGGAACCGGGGAGCTGTTTTTT.

The chain combines TRBV11-1 with TRBJ2-3; D is possibly TRBD2 (5 bases). The V end was cut by 1 base, the J end by 4 bases, with 15 bases between. The CDR3 consists of 16 residues. Germline lookup yields CDR1 SGHAT and CDR2 FQDESV (reference sequence). CDR3 in amino acids: CASSLGSGNLADTQYF. In DNA, the CDR3 is TGTGCCAGCAGCTTAGGAAGCGGAAACCTCGCAGATACGCAGTATTTT.

V is TRBV30 and J is TRBJ1-5; the D is unclear. Germline CDR1 GTSNPN, CDR2 SVGIG (reference sequence). V was shortened by 7 bases and J by 3 bases, with 16 bases between the two germline ends. This CDR3 contains 14 residues. The CDR3: CASSGSSHNQPQHF. The CDR3 DNA is TGTGCCTCCTCTGGTAGCAGTCACAATCAGCCCCAGCATTTT.

In this sample, this clone turned up a few times. As DNA, the CDR3 is TGCGCCAGCAGCAAGAGGTCGGACACTGAAGCTTTCTTT. This codes for CASSKRSDTEAFF. The chain carries TRBV4-3 and TRBJ1-1, with D uncertain. The V end lost 5 bases, the J end lost 3 bases, and 10 bases lay between the germline ends. The CDR3 contains 13 residues. Germline V gene sequence: CDR1 LGHNA, CDR2 YSLEER.